One sample yielded the 23 T cell receptor beta chains listed below, sequenced in a study of CD8+ T cells in alopecia areata. RNA extraction and reverse transcription yielded cDNA as sequencing template. TCRdb keeps only in-frame clones here, not all; method: immunoSEQ multiplex PCR. Altogether fewer than 250,000 clones are present, 57% being singletons, with the ten largest covering 0.4% to 0.55%. The source material was CD4+ T cells sorted from blood, sampled at week 0. Receptors were obtained from a human donor with alopecia areata.

This clone was seen a few times. The CDR3, as DNA: TGTGCCTGGAGCCAAGGGGGCTGGACTGATACGCAGTATTTT. It specifies CAWSQGGWTDTQYF. This rearrangement joins TRBV30 to TRBJ2-3, with 7 bases aligning to TRBD1. J was trimmed by 6 bases and V by 3 bases; bases with no gene match: 9. This CDR3 contains 14 residues. Germline V lookup: CDR1 GTSNPN, CDR2 SVGIG (reference sequence).

This chain uses TRBV9 with TRBJ2-1, with 13 bases lining up with TRBD2. J lost 4 bases, V lost 3 bases, and 4 bases had no gene match. Germline loops: CDR1 SGDLS, CDR2 YYNGEE. The CDR3 has 16 residues. CDR3 nucleotide sequence: TGTGCCAGCAGCGAGGGGACTAGCGGGATTTACAATGAGCAGTTCTTC. It specifies CASSEGTSGIYNEQFF.

V and J are TRBV7-9 and TRBJ2-1; TRBD2 matches at 8 bases. This CDR3 comprises 14 residues. V gave up 5 bases and J gave up 9 bases; unmatched junction bases: 9. The germline CDR1 and CDR2 sequences are SEHNR and FQNEAQ (reference sequence). The CDR3 sequence: CASSPGGVAGEQFF. The CDR3 DNA follows: TGTGCCAGCAGCCCCGGGGGGGTAGCCGGTGAGCAGTTCTTC.

This chain connects TRBV7-2 to TRBJ1-2; D might be TRBD1 (5 bases). Germline V gene sequence: CDR1 SGHTA, CDR2 FQGNSA. The CDR3 is 14 residues long. V was pared by 0 bases and J by 5 bases, with 10 bases between. The CDR3 DNA is TGTGCCAGCAGCTTAGCAGGGGACCGATATGGCTACACCTTC. Protein: CASSLAGDRYGYTF.

The genes are TRBV4-1 and TRBJ2-4; 10 nucleotides match TRBD1. Per the germline V gene, CDR1 is MGHRA and CDR2 is YSYEKL. The CDR3 is 15 amino acids. With 4 bases clipped from V and 8 bases from J, the junction kept 8 bases outside the gene matches. Here the CDR3 DNA reads TGCGCCAGCAGCCGTTTGGGACAGGGGCAGTACATTCAGTACTTC. Amino acid sequence: CASSRLGQGQYIQYF.

V usage is TRBV5-4 and J usage is TRBJ1-4; D perhaps matches TRBD1 (6 bases). Germline CDR1 and CDR2: SGHNT and YYREEE (reference sequence). The germline V and J ends were trimmed by 1 base and 8 bases, with 9 bases remaining between them. This CDR3 spans 13 amino acids. CDR3 coding DNA: TGTGCCAGCAGCTTGAGAGGGACAGAAAAACTGTTTTTT. Protein: CASSLRGTEKLFF. Combining the CDR3 with reference TRBV5-4 and TRBJ1-4 gives the whole variable domain ETGVTQSPTHLIKTRGQQVTLRCSSQSGHNTVSWYQQALGQGPQFIFQYYREEENGRGNFPPRFSGLQFPNYSSELNVNALELDDSALYLCASSLRGTEKLFFGSGTQLSVL.

The chain links TRBV30 to TRBJ1-2, with 7 positions matching TRBD1. In germline, CDR1 is GTSNPN, CDR2 SVGIG (reference sequence). CDR3 length equals 15 residues. Trimming cost V 2 bases and J 2 bases; bases outside gene matches: 8. For the CDR3, the DNA is TGTGCCTGGAGTTTCCCAGGGGGACTCAACTATGGCTACACCTTC. Protein product: CAWSFPGGLNYGYTF.

The V and J genes are TRBV11-2 and TRBJ2-1, with 7 bases lining up with TRBD2. CDR1 and CDR2 (germline): SGHAT, FQNNGV. This CDR3 has 15 amino acids. Trimming at V came to 5 bases and at J to 6 bases, leaving 10 bases not matched to a gene. CDR3 residues: CASSARTSQGNEQFF. CDR3 DNA sequence: TGTGCCAGCAGCGCTAGGACTAGTCAAGGCAATGAGCAGTTCTTC.

The genes are TRBV6-5 and TRBJ2-5; a possible D gene is TRBD2 (6 bases). V gave up 11 bases and J gave up 1 base, with 11 bases separating them. The CDR3 runs to 12 residues. The germline V gene encodes CDR1 MNHEY and CDR2 SVGAGI. CDR3 DNA sequence: TGTGCCGCTTGGAGGGCCCAAGAGACCCAGTACTTC. Protein: CAAWRAQETQYF.

This chain uses TRBV6-5 with TRBJ1-6; D is uncertain. Germline assignment: CDR1 MNHEY and CDR2 SVGAGI. V was shortened by 0 bases and J by 10 bases, with 10 bases between the two germline ends. The CDR3 length is 14 residues. In DNA form, the CDR3 reads TGTGCCAGCAGTTACTCTGGCAGTACCTCACCCCTCCACTTT. Protein: CASSYSGSTSPLHF.

V and J are TRBV30 and TRBJ2-3; 8 bases are a match to TRBD2. In germline, CDR1 is GTSNPN, CDR2 SVGIG (reference sequence). The V and J ends lost 2 bases and 6 bases, in that order; junction bases with no gene match: 7. The CDR3 has 14 residues. In nucleotides, the CDR3 is TGTGCCTGGAGTCACCCAAGCGGGGGTGATACGCAGTATTTT. Protein: CAWSHPSGGDTQYF.

CDR3 residues: CSARRTELEKLFF. CDR3 nucleotides: TGCAGCGCCAGGCGGACAGAATTAGAAAAACTGTTTTTT. The chain combines TRBV29-1 with TRBJ1-4, with D possibly matching TRBD1 (6 bases). The CDR3 consists of 13 residues. Germline V lookup: CDR1 SQVTM, CDR2 ANQGSEA. V lost 7 bases and J 8 bases, leaving 17 bases between the germline ends.

V usage is TRBV29-1 and J usage is TRBJ1-5, with 7 nucleotides matching TRBD1. Trimming at V came to 3 bases and at J to 5 bases, leaving 4 bases not matched to a gene. The V gene's germline CDR1 is SQVTM and CDR2 ANQGSEA. This CDR3 region has 13 residues. The CDR3 nucleotides read TGCAGCGTTGAGGAAGGGGGCGATCAGCCCCAGCATTTT. Amino acid sequence: CSVEEGGDQPQHF.

This clone was recorded a few times. The chain joins TRBV30 to TRBJ2-1, with 7 bases aligning to TRBD2. Germline V CDR1 and CDR2: GTSNPN, SVGIG (reference sequence). J lost 2 bases, V lost 5 bases, and 6 bases had no gene match. This CDR3 comprises 14 residues. The CDR3 sequence: CAWGLVIAYNEQFF. As DNA, the CDR3 is TGTGCCTGGGGACTAGTGATAGCCTACAATGAGCAGTTCTTC.

This chain links TRBV2 with TRBJ2-3; D uncertain. The CDR3 spans 14 residues. CDR1 SNHLY and CDR2 FYNNEI come from the germline V gene. Trimming took off 6 bases at V and 3 bases at J, with 13 bases between the two ends. The CDR3 loop is CASRLVFGTDTQYF. The CDR3 DNA follows: TGTGCCAGCAGACTTGTCTTCGGAACAGATACGCAGTATTTT.

The gene calls are TRBV4-1 and TRBJ2-5; tentatively, D is TRBD2 (6 bases). The CDR3 is made up of 17 amino acids. Germline assignment: CDR1 MGHRA and CDR2 YSYEKL. V lost 3 bases, J lost 3 bases, and 20 bases lay in between. The CDR3 coding sequence is TGCGCCAGCAGCCACGATGGTAGCGGCCCTTATGAAGAGACCCAGTACTTC. Amino acids: CASSHDGSGPYEETQYF.

The chain employs TRBV4-1 and TRBJ2-6; tentatively, D is TRBD2 (6 bases). V was trimmed by 0 bases and J by 2 bases, leaving 17 bases between them. CDR1 is MGHRA, CDR2 YSYEKL, per germline. The CDR3 sequence is 19 residues long. CDR3 sequence: CASSQDKRLAWTGANVLTF. The CDR3 DNA sequence: TGCGCCAGCAGCCAAGATAAGCGGCTAGCGTGGACTGGGGCCAACGTCCTGACTTTC.

The chain uses TRBV29-1 and TRBJ2-3, with D possibly matching TRBD2 (6 bases). Between the trimmed V and J ends, which lost 4 bases and 2 bases, there was a span of 10 bases. This CDR3 has 13 residues. The germline CDR1 and CDR2 sequences are SQVTM and ANQGSEA. The CDR3 DNA follows: TGCAGCGTTGTAGGGAGGACCACAGATACGCAGTATTTT. This codes for CSVVGRTTDTQYF.

The chain is built from TRBV4-1 and TRBJ2-1; 11 positions agree with TRBD2. The CDR3 is made up of 16 amino acids. CDR1 and CDR2 (germline): MGHRA, YSYEKL. V gave up 2 bases and J gave up 6 bases; unmatched junction bases: 6. CDR3 sequence reads: CASSQTTSGSINEQFF. The CDR3 DNA reads as TGCGCCAGCAGCCAAACAACTAGCGGGAGTATCAATGAGCAGTTCTTC.

About this clone itself: In the same sample, other DNA sequences code for this CDR3. The chain carries TRBV6-5 and TRBJ2-7, with 10 bases fitting TRBD1. This CDR3 has 14 residues. CDR1 is MNHEY and CDR2 is SVGAGI in the germline V gene. Trimming at V came to 8 bases and at J to 0 bases, leaving 4 bases not matched to a gene. CDR3 in amino acids: CASGRDRGSYEQYF. In DNA, the CDR3 is TGTGCCAGCGGGCGGGACAGGGGCTCCTACGAGCAGTACTTC.

This clone has more than one count but fewer than ten. The junction departs from germline at one end; a sequencing error may be responsible. The chain combines TRBV29-1 with TRBJ2-2; D might be TRBD2 (6 bases). There are 12 residues in the CDR3. The germline V gene has CDR1 SQVTM and CDR2 ANQGSEA. The CDR3 region is CSVNRNTGGLFF. CDR3 nucleotide sequence: TGCAGCGTTAACAGGAACACCGGGGGGCTGTTTTTT.

The chain uses TRBV27 and TRBJ2-4, with 7 bases lining up with TRBD2. There are 15 residues in the CDR3. In germline, CDR1 is MNHEY, CDR2 SMNVEV (reference sequence). Unmatched junction bases numbered 3, after V lost 0 bases and J lost 4 bases. The DNA for the CDR3 is TGTGCCAGCAGTTTATCGAGGACTAGGAAAAACATTCAGTACTTC. It specifies CASSLSRTRKNIQYF.

This clone has just one count. The J gene is TRBJ2-6, the V gene TRBV30; a weak D match, TRBD2 (6 bases). Trimming took off 2 bases at V and 1 base at J, with 18 bases between the two ends. The CDR3 sequence is 18 residues long. CDR1 GTSNPN and CDR2 SVGIG come from the germline V gene (reference sequence). Here the CDR3 reads CAWSSPGLYTSGANVLTF. The CDR3, as DNA: TGTGCCTGGAGTTCTCCGGGACTGTATACTTCTGGGGCCAACGTCCTGACTTTC. Combining the CDR3 with reference TRBV30 and TRBJ2-6 gives the whole variable domain SQTIHQWPATLVQPVGSPLSLECTVEGTSNPNLYWYRQAAGRGLQLLFYSVGIGQISSEVPQNLSASRPQDRQFILSSKKLLLSDSGFYLCAWSSPGLYTSGANVLTFGAGSRLTVL.